A single sample gave rise to the 15 T cell receptor beta chains below, sequenced in a study of blood T cell repertoires in COVID-19. Produced via immunoSEQ multiplex PCR; TCRdb's table is partial and in-frame only. The repertoire holds 250,000 to 300,000 clones, around 90% seen once, with around 2.3% in the top ten. Material: peripheral blood. The origin of the receptors is a woman aged 55-75 years with COVID-19, enrolled during active disease.

This clone turned up a few times. The chain uses TRBV5-4 and TRBJ1-4; TRBD1 agrees at 9 bases. V trimming: 2 bases; J trimming: 7 bases; junction bases outside the gene matches: 3. CDR1 and CDR2 (germline): SGHNT, YYREEE (reference sequence). The CDR3 is 14 amino acids. CDR3 residues: CASSFGTGREKLFF. The DNA for the CDR3 is TGTGCCAGCAGCTTCGGGACAGGGCGTGAAAAACTGTTTTTT.

This rearrangement joins TRBV27 to TRBJ2-7; a weak D match, TRBD1 (5 bases). Germline values: CDR1 MNHEY, CDR2 SMNVEV (reference sequence). CDR3 length: 17 residues. With 3 bases removed from V and 3 bases from J, the gap between germline ends came to 21 bases. CDR3 sequence (DNA): TGTGCCAGCAGTTTCAGTTCTTTCAGGGCCTCTTTCTACGAGCAGTACTTC. Amino acid sequence: CASSFSSFRASFYEQYF.

This chain joins TRBV4-2 and TRBJ2-2, with 9 positions matching TRBD2. The CDR3 runs to 16 residues. J was trimmed by 1 base and V by 0 bases; bases with no gene match: 0. Germline V CDR1 and CDR2: LGHNA, YNFKEQ. In nucleotides, the CDR3 is TGTGCCAGCAGCCAAGATAGCGGGGGGAACACCGGGGAGCTGTTTTTT. This translates into CASSQDSGGNTGELFF.

This clone has a single count. The chain is built from TRBV7-3 and TRBJ2-6; D remains unclear. CDR3 length: 16 amino acids. Trimming shortened V by 6 bases and J by 0 bases, and 12 bases separated the two germline ends. Germline CDR1 and CDR2: SGHTA and FQGTGA. CDR3 DNA sequence: TGTGCCAGCAGTCTCTTCACCGGCTCTGGGGCCAACGTCCTGACTTTC. This encodes CASSLFTGSGANVLTF. The whole variable domain, remainder taken from reference TRBV7-3 and TRBJ2-6, is GAGVSQTPSNKVTEKGKYVELRCDPISGHTALYWYRQSLGQGPEFLIYFQGTGAADDSGLPNDRFFAVRPEGSVSTLKIQRTERGDSAVYLCASSLFTGSGANVLTFGAGSRLTVL.

This chain joins TRBV11-2 and TRBJ2-7, with 10 bases that match TRBD1. The length of the CDR3 is 16 residues. The J segment lost 3 bases and the V segment lost 4 bases, leaving 9 bases of the junction unmatched. Germline values: CDR1 SGHAT, CDR2 FQNNGV. The CDR3 sequence is CASSSRTGGSLYEQYF. Here the CDR3 DNA reads TGTGCCAGCAGCTCCAGGACAGGGGGGTCCCTCTACGAGCAGTACTTC. Looking up the rest from reference TRBV11-2 and TRBJ2-7 gives the full variable domain: EAGVAQSPRYKIIEKRQSVAFWCNPISGHATLYWYQQILGQGPKLLIQFQNNGVVDDSQLPKDRFSAERLKGVDSTLKIQPAKLEDSAVYLCASSSRTGGSLYEQYFGPGTRLTVT.

As regards this clone: This sample includes further DNA sequences coding for the same CDR3. The rearrangement uses TRBV12-3 or TRBV12-4 and TRBJ1-5; tentative D call: TRBD1 (5 bases). This CDR3 comprises 13 residues. V was trimmed by 3 bases and J by 6 bases, leaving 9 bases between them. In DNA form, the CDR3 reads TGTGCCAGCAGTTTGTTGGGGGGTCAGCCCCAGCATTTT. Amino acid sequence: CASSLLGGQPQHF.

The chain has TRBV18 and TRBJ2-6; D may be TRBD2 (7 bases). The CDR3 has 18 residues. Between the trimmed V and J ends, which lost 2 bases and 3 bases, there was a span of 17 bases. Per the germline V gene, CDR1 is KGHSH and CDR2 is LQKENI. The CDR3 DNA is TGTGCCAGCTCACCAATTCCGGGGGGCGCTGGTGGGGCCAACGTCCTGACTTTC. Residues: CASSPIPGGAGGANVLTF. The full variable domain, its missing parts supplied by reference TRBV18 and TRBJ2-6, is NAGVMQNPRHLVRRRGQEARLRCSPMKGHSHVYWYRQLPEEGLKFMVYLQKENIIDESGMPKERFSAEFPKEGPSILRIQQVVRGDSAAYFCASSPIPGGAGGANVLTFGAGSRLTVL.

The V and J genes are TRBV9 and TRBJ2-3, with 9 bases lining up with TRBD2. CDR1 is SGDLS, CDR2 YYNGEE, per germline. This CDR3 is built from 16 residues. After removal of 4 bases from V and 4 bases from J, the junction contained 10 bases not matched to a gene. The CDR3 bases are TGTGCCAGCAGCCCCCTTAATAGCGGGGGTGCAGATACGCAGTATTTT. It codes for CASSPLNSGGADTQYF.

This clone showed up just a few times. V usage is TRBV3-1 (or the pseudogene TRBV3-2) and J usage is TRBJ2-1; 8 nucleotides agree with TRBD2. The CDR3 runs to 16 residues. CDR1 and CDR2 (germline): LGHDT, YNNKEL (reference sequence). V was pared by 3 bases and J by 5 bases, with 9 bases of the junction left unmatched. The CDR3 coding sequence is TGTGCCAGCAGCCAGTTTGTGGCTAGCGGGCACAATGAGCAGTTCTTC. It specifies CASSQFVASGHNEQFF.

This clone appeared a few times. The chain couples TRBV18 to TRBJ1-4; D gene unclear. Germline V gene lookup returns CDR1 KGHSH and CDR2 LQKENI. The CDR3 totals 14 residues. V was cut by 1 base and J by 14 bases, with 17 bases left in between. The CDR3 loop is CASSPQGGSDPLFF. Here the CDR3 DNA reads TGTGCCAGCTCACCACAGGGAGGGTCGGACCCCCTGTTTTTT. The variable domain in full, completed from reference TRBV18 and TRBJ1-4, reads NAGVMQNPRHLVRRRGQEARLRCSPMKGHSHVYWYRQLPEEGLKFMVYLQKENIIDESGMPKERFSAEFPKEGPSILRIQQVVRGDSAAYFCASSPQGGSDPLFFGSGTQLSVL.

V and J are TRBV7-2 and TRBJ2-6; 8 nucleotides match TRBD1. This CDR3 has 18 residues. Germline trimming cut 3 bases from V and 3 bases from J; bases unmatched to any gene: 10. Per germline, CDR1 SGHTA and CDR2 FQGNSA. CDR3 nucleotides: TGTGCCAGCAGCTTGCGGGACAGGACGCAGTTTGGGGCCAACGTCCTGACTTTC. This gives the protein CASSLRDRTQFGANVLTF.

The chain couples TRBV7-2 to TRBJ1-1, with TRBD1 identical over 10 bases. Germline V gene data show CDR1 as SGHTA and CDR2 as FQGNSA. This CDR3 is built from 15 residues. J gave up 2 bases and V 4 bases, and 4 bases lay outside the gene matches. CDR3 amino acids: CASSWRDRGNTEAFF. CDR3 bases: TGTGCCAGCAGCTGGCGGGACAGGGGAAACACTGAAGCTTTCTTT.

The V gene is TRBV4-3, the J gene TRBJ2-7; 10 positions agree with TRBD2. The CDR3 consists of 17 residues. After removal of 2 bases from V and 5 bases from J, the junction contained 12 bases not matched to a gene. Germline CDR1 is LGHNA and CDR2 is YSLEER. The CDR3 here is CASSQSRTSGPSHEQYF. The CDR3 bases are TGCGCCAGCAGCCAATCCCGGACTAGCGGCCCCTCTCACGAGCAGTACTTC.

This clone was counted between two and nine times. The chain is built from TRBV19 and TRBJ1-1, with D possibly TRBD1 on 5 matching bases. The CDR3 spans 15 residues. Per the germline V gene, CDR1 is LNHDA and CDR2 is SQIVND (reference sequence). Trimming took off 3 bases at V and 0 bases at J, with 11 bases between the two ends. CDR3 coding DNA: TGTGCCAGTAGTATGGCAGGGTTCCTGAACACTGAAGCTTTCTTT. Protein: CASSMAGFLNTEAFF.

A single count supports this clone. This chain connects TRBV3-1 (or the pseudogene TRBV3-2) to TRBJ2-5; D remains ambiguous. The germline gives CDR1 LGHDT, CDR2 YNNKEL (reference sequence). The CDR3 spans 11 residues. Trimming stripped 5 bases from V and 4 bases from J, with 5 bases between. Written as DNA, the CDR3 is TGTGCCAGCAGCTATGTAGAGACCCAGTACTTC. Protein: CASSYVETQYF.